The 19 T cell receptor beta chains presented below share a single source sample, sequenced in a study of cytomegalovirus exposure and HLA in healthy donors. PCR employed 60 Vbeta and 13 Jbeta primers. The protocol was immunoSEQ multiplex PCR, while the TCRdb copy is restricted to in-frame clones and leaves out a portion. This table holds around 130,000 clones, about 66% found once. Sample: PBMCs. These receptors originate from a man aged 25-45 years in good health and CMV-seropositive.

In the case of this clone: The identical CDR3 is also encoded by other nucleotide sequences in the sample. DNA of the CDR3: TGTGCCAGTAGTACCGGTACAGGGGGATCCTACGAGCAGTACTTC. This gives the protein CASSTGTGGSYEQYF. The V gene is TRBV19, the J gene TRBJ2-7; 8 nucleotides align to TRBD1. The CDR3 runs to 15 residues. V shed 4 bases and J 1 base; nucleotides not matched to a gene: 6. CDR1 LNHDA and CDR2 SQIVND come from the germline V gene (reference sequence).

The chain combines TRBV6-1 with TRBJ2-3; the match to TRBD1 covers 8 bases. V lost 4 bases to trimming and J lost 0 bases; unmatched junction nucleotides: 12. The CDR3 has 18 amino acids. In germline, CDR1 is MNHNS, CDR2 SASEGT. DNA for the CDR3: TGTGCCAGCAGTGGGGGCTGGACAGGGTTCGAAAGCACAGATACGCAGTATTTT. Translated: CASSGGWTGFESTDTQYF.

This chain uses TRBV28 with TRBJ2-3; TRBD2 matches at 7 bases. The germline gives CDR1 MDHEN, CDR2 SYDVKM. V dropped 6 bases and J dropped 0; count of bases not matched to a gene: 12. The CDR3 has 17 amino acids. CDR3 sequence (DNA): TGTGCCAGCAGGTTGTTGGGGAGGGCACGGAGCACAGATACGCAGTATTTT. Protein sequence: CASRLLGRARSTDTQYF.

This sequence joins TRBV18 and TRBJ1-2; 9 bases agree with TRBD1. Looked up from germline, CDR1 is KGHSH and CDR2 is LQKENI. V trimming: 3 bases; J trimming: 8 bases; junction bases outside the gene matches: 7. The CDR3 extends over 14 amino acids. The CDR3 DNA sequence: TGTGCCAGCTCACCTGGGACAGGGACTGAGGGCTACACCTTC. Its translation: CASSPGTGTEGYTF.

This clone was counted only a few times. V usage is TRBV29-1 and J usage is TRBJ2-3; no clear D gene. Trimming cost V 3 bases and J 2 bases, with 6 bases left between them. This CDR3 comprises 12 residues. The germline CDR1 and CDR2 sequences are SQVTM and ANQGSEA. CDR3 bases: TGCAGCGTTGATCAGTACACAGATACGCAGTATTTT. Translating it yields CSVDQYTDTQYF.

The chain has TRBV11-1 and TRBJ2-7, with 9 bases that match TRBD2. CDR1 is SGHAT and CDR2 is FQDESV in the germline V gene (reference sequence). With 1 base clipped from V and 6 bases from J, the junction kept 7 bases outside the gene matches. This CDR3 has 15 amino acids. The CDR3 DNA sequence: TGTGCCAGCAGCTTAGGTAGCGGGGGCCGGAGCGAGCAGTACTTC. Encoded protein: CASSLGSGGRSEQYF.

This chain uses TRBV7-3 with TRBJ2-1, with TRBD1 as a possible D gene (6 bases). CDR3 length equals 18 residues. Trimming pared 7 bases from V and 4 bases from J, leaving 26 bases between. The germline CDR1 and CDR2 sequences are SGHTA and FQGTGA. The CDR3 bases are TGTGCCAGCACCTCCTTATGGACAGCCAACATCAGTTACAATGAGCAGTTCTTC. Residues: CASTSLWTANISYNEQFF.

This chain uses TRBV7-3 with TRBJ2-2, with D possibly being TRBD2 (5 bases). CDR1 SGHTA and CDR2 FQGTGA come from the germline V gene. The CDR3 has 14 amino acids. V was shortened by 4 bases and J by 1 base, with 7 bases between the two germline ends. CDR3 DNA sequence: TGTGCCAGCAGCTCAAGCGGGAACACCGGGGAGCTGTTTTTT. Translated: CASSSSGNTGELFF.

V usage is TRBV6-5 and J usage is TRBJ2-7, with D possibly matching TRBD2 (6 bases). Germline V lookup: CDR1 MNHEY, CDR2 SVGAGI. The CDR3 spans 13 residues. The V gene lost 6 bases and the J gene lost 3 bases, with 12 bases spanning the gap. CDR3 residues: CASSRDSRYEQYF. The CDR3, as DNA: TGTGCCAGCAGCCGGGACTCCCGCTACGAGCAGTACTTC.

DNA of the CDR3: TGTGCCATCAGTGAACAGGGAACCACAGATACGCAGTATTTT. Its protein product is CAISEQGTTDTQYF. The chain links TRBV10-3 to TRBJ2-3, with D possibly TRBD1 on 6 matching bases. The V gene lost 3 bases and the J gene lost 2 bases, with 9 bases spanning the gap. The CDR3 covers 14 residues. Germline V gene sequence: CDR1 ENHRY, CDR2 SYGVKD.

V and J are TRBV28 and TRBJ2-5; D remains ambiguous. The J call could be wrong; TRBJ2-7 is a better fit for the DNA end. The germline CDR1 and CDR2 sequences are MDHEN and SYDVKM. This CDR3 has 11 amino acids. DNA of the CDR3: TGTGCCAGCAGTTTATTTTCCGAGCAGTACTTC. Protein product: CASSLFSEQYF.

The chain has TRBV6-6 and TRBJ1-1; 7 bases are shared with TRBD1. The CDR3 sequence is 13 residues long. From germline, CDR1 is MNHNY and CDR2 SVGAGI (reference sequence). The trim removed 7 bases at V and 4 bases at J, leaving 6 bases unmatched. This CDR3 is CASNTGVGTEAFF. In DNA form, the CDR3 reads TGTGCCAGCAATACAGGGGTGGGCACTGAAGCTTTCTTT.

This clone came up a few times. The chain employs TRBV10-3 and TRBJ2-1; no clear D gene. In germline, CDR1 is ENHRY, CDR2 SYGVKD. This CDR3 has 15 residues. With 0 bases removed from V and 2 bases from J, the gap between germline ends came to 8 bases. The CDR3 is CAISESSSAYNEQFF. The CDR3 region has the DNA TGTGCCATCAGTGAGTCGAGTTCGGCCTACAATGAGCAGTTCTTC.

In its sample, this clone was seen a few times. This CDR3 reads CASSPLAGVWETQYF. In nucleotides, the CDR3 is TGTGCCAGCAGCCCTCTAGCGGGAGTGTGGGAGACCCAGTACTTC. This chain connects TRBV7-2 to TRBJ2-5; 10 bases are a match to TRBD2. The CDR3 loop spans 15 amino acids. In germline, CDR1 is SGHTA, CDR2 FQGNSA. V lost 5 bases and J lost 5; bases outside the gene matches: 8.

Only a few counts were recorded for this clone. The chain carries TRBV6-6 and TRBJ2-1; 10 positions match TRBD1. The V segment lost 7 bases and the J segment 4 bases; nucleotides outside the gene matches: 10. Germline V CDR1 and CDR2: MNHNY, SVGAGI (reference sequence). This CDR3 has 16 amino acids. CDR3 region: CASIHGGQGRYNEQFF. CDR3 nucleotide sequence: TGTGCCAGCATTCACGGGGGACAGGGGCGTTACAATGAGCAGTTCTTC.

The V and J genes are TRBV7-3 and TRBJ1-2; 7 nucleotides line up with TRBD1. The V and J ends lost 1 base and 4 bases, in that order; junction bases with no gene match: 6. This CDR3 region has 15 residues. Per germline, CDR1 SGHTA and CDR2 FQGTGA. CDR3 DNA sequence: TGTGCCAGCAGCTTAAATGAGGGGGCGAGCTATGGCTACACCTTC. Residues: CASSLNEGASYGYTF.

The V call is TRBV28, the J call TRBJ1-5; 7 bases fit TRBD1. CDR1 is MDHEN, CDR2 SYDVKM, per germline. CDR3 length: 14 residues. Trimming took 6 bases from V and 10 from J; bases not matched to a gene: 12. The CDR3 sequence is CASRSGTDVYPQHF. In DNA form, the CDR3 reads TGTGCCAGCAGGTCCGGGACAGATGTTTATCCCCAGCATTTT.

The V call is TRBV6-5, the J call TRBJ2-2, with D perhaps TRBD1 (5 bases). V dropped 8 bases and J dropped 6 bases, with 10 bases sitting between them. In germline, CDR1 is MNHEY, CDR2 SVGAGI. The CDR3 length is 12 residues. As DNA, the CDR3 is TGTGCCAGCGGCAGGGTCTCCGGGGAGCTGTTTTTT. It codes for CASGRVSGELFF.

This clone has just one count. This chain links TRBV5-6 with TRBJ1-2; D uncertain. This CDR3 region has 14 residues. Trimming stripped 2 bases from V and 3 bases from J, with 11 bases between. Germline loops: CDR1 SGHDT, CDR2 YYEEEE. DNA of the CDR3: TGTGCCAGCAGCTTAATAGGAGCCGACTATGGCTACACCTTC. It yields the protein CASSLIGADYGYTF.